This section outlines one T cell receptor beta chain sequence together with its context. The V gene's germline CDR1 is SEHNR and CDR2 FQNEAQ (reference sequence). V dropped 1 base and J dropped 6 bases, with 12 bases sitting between them. This CDR3 has 14 amino acids. Original processing notes: Quantification of nucleated cells was approximated via reference gene primer amplification. Using immunoSEQ multiplex PCR, the repertoire was profiled, and TCRdb retains in-frame clones only, with some absent. D and trimming were read from the DNA, whereas the V and J calls and clone size are those reported in that table. The table has approximately 150,000 clones, more than 85% seen once. Assignments of participants to cohorts depended upon their own reported clinical history. These data belong to a study of blood T cell repertoires in COVID-19. Background on the study: PBMCs, B-cell-depleted T cells, or T cells provided the cDNA or gDNA that made up the material.

This receptor was taken from a human donor with acute COVID-19. The donor label of this sample is uncertain. The chain links TRBV7-9 to TRBJ1-1; a possible D gene is TRBD1 (5 bases). The sample was PBMCs or T cells enriched from blood (not recorded which). In DNA form, the CDR3 reads TGTGCCAGCAGCTTAGGGGGGGATGACGCTGAAGCTTTCTTT. Translating it yields CASSLGGDDAEAFF.